The clone carrying this T cell receptor beta chain was counted between two and nine times. This record belongs to a study of T cells in Graves' hyperthyroidism and ophthalmopathy. Amplified regions were TCR beta CDR3 sequences from RNA transcripts. The HTBI primer set drove a first-round RT-PCR of the TCR CDR3. Each CDR3 protein gets one entry after TCRdb re-called the multiplex PCR reads with MiXCR. The table includes about 600,000 distinct CDR3 sequences, 14% detected once. Each person with ophthalmopathy scored at least 3 on the Clinical Activity Score, reached NOSPECS grade 4 or higher, and had been ill under 3 months. Researchers barred patients who had uncontrolled infection, other autoimmune disease, pregnancy or lactation. Looked up from germline, CDR1 is SGHKS and CDR2 is YYEKEE (reference sequence). The CDR3 length is 16 residues. The V and J ends lost 2 bases and 0 bases, in that order; junction bases with no gene match: 3.

The TCR comes from a woman aged 18-35 years with Graves' ophthalmopathy. The sample taken for sequencing was blood. The chain employs TRBV5-5 and TRBJ2-3; 10 nucleotides match TRBD2. The CDR3 region has the DNA TGTGCCAGCAGCTTTGGACTAGCGGCTAGCACAGATACGCAGTATTTT. It translates to CASSFGLAASTDTQYF.